This TCR beta chain comes out of a study of blood T cell repertoires in COVID-19. Turning to the study itself: Samples taken during acute and convalescent COVID-19 were collected in the United States, Italy and Spain. From T cells, B-cell-depleted T cells, or PBMCs came the material, which was cDNA or gDNA.

Source study methods: Counts of nucleated cells, estimated from reference gene primer amplification, were obtained. TCRdb keeps only in-frame clones here, not all; method: immunoSEQ multiplex PCR. V, J and clone size derive from that table, while D and trimming were established from the DNA sequence. The repertoire has more than 150,000 clones, under 80% of them found once; the top ten carry less than 15%. The CDR3 spans 15 residues. Trimming at V came to 4 bases and at J to 3 bases, leaving 4 bases not matched to a gene. CDR1 is WNHNN, CDR2 SYGVQD, per germline (reference sequence). The chain employs TRBV10-1 and TRBJ2-7; the match to TRBD2 covers 12 bases. The TCR originated in a man aged 50 to 59 who had recovered from COVID-19. The specimen was peripheral blood. DNA for the CDR3: TGCGCCAGCAGTGCGGGACTAGCGGGCTTCTACGAGCAGTACTTC. Its protein is CASSAGLAGFYEQYF.